The 27 T cell receptor beta chains below all came from one sample that was sequenced in a study of T-cell reconstitution after alpha-beta-depleted transplantation in children. The TCRbeta library was prepared with unique molecular identifiers. From the PCR reads, TCRdb called clonotypes with MiXCR, one entry per CDR3 protein. Of hundreds of thousands of distinct CDR3 sequences in the sample, under 15% were seen once. The sequenced sample was PBMCs from the stem cell graft donor, obtained from the stem cell graft. These TCRs come from a human donor who donated a stem cell graft to a child with combined immunodeficiency.

This clonotype has more than one count but fewer than ten. The chain combines TRBV28 with TRBJ2-1, with D unclear. Germline V gives CDR1 MDHEN, CDR2 SYDVKM. V lost 5 bases and J 9 bases, leaving 23 bases between the germline ends. The CDR3 length is 16 residues. CDR3 region: CASSPVPSGYNGEQFF. The CDR3 DNA is TGTGCCAGCAGTCCCGTCCCATCGGGTTACAATGGTGAGCAGTTCTTC. Full variable domain (outside the CDR3, taken from reference TRBV28 and TRBJ2-1): DVKVTQSSRYLVKRTGEKVFLECVQDMDHENMFWYRQDPGLGLRLIYFSYDVKMKEKGDIPEGYSVSREKKERFSLILESASTNQTSMYLCASSPVPSGYNGEQFFGPGTRLTVL.

This clonotype was recorded at least ten times. The rearrangement uses TRBV7-6 and TRBJ2-7, with D possibly called TRBD1 or TRBD2 (5 bases each). The CDR3 is made up of 14 amino acids. V lost 4 bases to trimming and J lost 3 bases, with 13 bases between them. In germline, CDR1 is SGHVS, CDR2 FNYEAQ. The CDR3 DNA is TGTGCCAGCAGCTCAAGATGGGACGGCTACGAGCAGTACTTC. Translated, it gives CASSSRWDGYEQYF.

This clonotype was detected ten times or more. The V and J genes are TRBV30 and TRBJ2-3; D unclear. Trimming left V 1 base short and J 0 bases short, with 5 bases between. CDR3 size: 13 residues. Germline CDR1 and CDR2: GTSNPN and SVGIG (reference sequence). The CDR3 protein is CAWSELSTDTQYF. Here the CDR3 DNA reads TGTGCCTGGAGTGAACTAAGCACAGATACGCAGTATTTT.

This clonotype came up a few times. This sequence joins TRBV7-9 and TRBJ2-3, with no clear D. V gave up 1 base and J gave up 3 bases, with 5 bases separating them. Germline assignment: CDR1 SEHNR and CDR2 FQNEAQ (reference sequence). This CDR3 has 13 residues. The CDR3 DNA reads TGTGCCAGCAGCTTAGAGACTACAGATACGCAGTATTTT. This translates into CASSLETTDTQYF.

At least ten counts were recorded for this clonotype. CDR3 residues: CASSPDGTSTDTQYF. CDR3 in DNA: TGTGCCAGCTCACCCGACGGAACTAGCACAGATACGCAGTATTTT. This rearrangement joins TRBV18 to TRBJ2-3, with unresolved D. This CDR3 is 15 amino acids long. The germline CDR1 and CDR2 sequences are KGHSH and LQKENI. With 3 bases removed from V and 0 bases from J, the gap between germline ends came to 10 bases.

The V gene is TRBV30, the J gene TRBJ2-3; D gene uncertain. The CDR3 extends over 11 amino acids. The V and J ends lost 5 bases and 6 bases respectively, with 9 bases between them. The V gene's germline CDR1 is GTSNPN and CDR2 SVGIG (reference sequence). CDR3 amino acids: CAWETGDTQYF. Written as DNA, the CDR3 is TGTGCCTGGGAGACCGGGGATACGCAGTATTTT.

V gene TRBV24-1 combines with J gene TRBJ2-3; D is uncertain. Germline loops: CDR1 KGHDR, CDR2 SFDVKD. The V end lost 2 bases, the J end lost 0 bases, and 23 bases lay between the germline ends. CDR3 length: 20 residues. The CDR3 DNA reads TGTGCCACCAGTGATTATCCTCTTTTGGGAAGAGAACTTAGCACAGATACGCAGTATTTT. This codes for CATSDYPLLGRELSTDTQYF.

This clonotype was detected only a few times. This chain's CDR3 is CASNIWAGAGNEQFF. DNA for the CDR3: TGTGCCAGCAACATTTGGGCGGGGGCCGGGAATGAGCAGTTCTTC. This sequence joins TRBV5-5 and TRBJ2-1, with D maybe TRBD2 (7 bases). Trimming removed 6 bases at V and 7 bases at J, with 20 bases between. This CDR3 has 15 residues. Germline V gives CDR1 SGHKS, CDR2 YYEKEE (reference sequence).

The V gene is TRBV4-2, the J gene TRBJ2-1; D is ambiguous. Per germline, CDR1 LGHNA and CDR2 YNFKEQ. V lost 0 bases and J 0 bases, leaving 9 bases between the germline ends. This CDR3 region has 16 residues. The CDR3 reads CASSQEGGVSYNEQFF. The DNA for the CDR3 is TGTGCCAGCAGCCAAGAGGGCGGCGTCTCCTACAATGAGCAGTTCTTC.

The chain is built from TRBV27 and TRBJ2-2; D uncertain. CDR3 length: 12 residues. Germline CDR1 MNHEY, CDR2 SMNVEV (reference sequence). Between the trimmed V and J ends, which lost 6 bases and 3 bases, there was a span of 5 bases. CDR3 coding DNA: TGTGCCAGCAGACCGTACACCGGGGAGCTGTTTTTT. It translates to CASRPYTGELFF.

The chain joins TRBV5-1 to TRBJ2-7; 8 bases match TRBD1. Germline CDR1 reads SGHRS; CDR2 reads YFSETQ. This CDR3 has 16 residues. Losses at the gene ends were 4 bases for V and 0 bases for J; bases not matched to a gene: 9. This CDR3 reads CASSRTGLTSSYEQYF. CDR3 DNA: TGCGCCAGCAGCAGGACAGGGCTAACTTCCTCCTACGAGCAGTACTTC.

This clonotype came up a few times. The chain has TRBV7-7 and TRBJ2-1, with D perhaps matching TRBD1 or TRBD2 (5 bases each). Germline V gene data show CDR1 as SSHAT and CDR2 as FNYEAQ (reference sequence). CDR3 length: 13 amino acids. Trimming left V 0 bases short and J 10 bases short, with 10 bases between. The CDR3 bases are TGTGCCAGCAGCTTAGCTGGGACCCAGGAGCAGTTCTTC. This translates into CASSLAGTQEQFF.

This clonotype was seen repeatedly, ten times or more. The chain recombines TRBV25-1 with TRBJ2-1; the D is unclear. Trimming pared 3 bases from V and 4 bases from J, leaving 13 bases between. The germline gives CDR1 MGHDK, CDR2 SYGVNS. There are 15 residues in the CDR3. This chain's CDR3 is CASSDSDPFYNEQFF. DNA for the CDR3: TGTGCCAGCAGTGATAGTGATCCGTTTTACAATGAGCAGTTCTTC.

The chain carries TRBV20-1 and TRBJ2-1; 9 nucleotides agree with TRBD2. The junction had 17 bases not matched to a gene; V was cut back by 6 bases and J by 8 bases. CDR3 size: 16 residues. The germline gives CDR1 DFQATT, CDR2 SNEGSKA (reference sequence). CDR3 sequence (DNA): TGCAGTGCCAGCGCGAGCGGGAGGTCCTTTTTCGATGAGCAGTTCTTC. Its protein is CSASASGRSFFDEQFF.

The CDR3 reads CASRPGRDRVNLVETQYF. The DNA of the CDR3 is TGTGCCAGCAGACCAGGCCGGGACAGGGTAAATCTTGTGGAGACCCAGTACTTC. J is TRBJ2-5 and V is TRBV12-3 or TRBV12-4; 9 bases are shared with TRBD1. The CDR3 is 18 amino acids. V gave up 6 bases and J gave up 5 bases; unmatched junction bases: 19.

The chain links TRBV9 to TRBJ2-3; 7 bases align to TRBD1. CDR1 SGDLS and CDR2 YYNGEE come from the germline V gene. CDR3 length: 17 residues. Trimming took 0 bases from V and 4 from J; bases not matched to a gene: 11. The CDR3 region is CASSVAIQGMFPDTQYF. The CDR3 bases are TGTGCCAGCAGCGTAGCGATACAGGGGATGTTCCCAGATACGCAGTATTTT.

This clonotype was counted many times. The chain carries TRBV7-2 and TRBJ2-3, with 7 bases matching TRBD2. CDR3 length: 16 amino acids. The J segment lost 2 bases and the V segment lost 1 base, leaving 6 bases of the junction unmatched. Germline V gene lookup returns CDR1 SGHTA and CDR2 FQGNSA. CDR3 region: CASSLGLARLTDTQYF. CDR3 nucleotides: TGTGCCAGCAGCTTAGGACTAGCAAGGCTCACAGATACGCAGTATTTT.

This clonotype was recorded a few times. The J gene is TRBJ2-3, the V gene TRBV11-2, with D perhaps matching TRBD2 (6 bases). The CDR3 extends over 15 amino acids. In germline, CDR1 is SGHAT, CDR2 FQNNGV. The V end lost 5 bases, the J end lost 5 bases, and 17 bases lay between the germline ends. The CDR3 region is CASSGPGTPRDTQYF. CDR3 DNA sequence: TGTGCCAGCAGCGGTCCGGGGACTCCCCGAGATACGCAGTATTTT. The entire variable domain, with the rest obtained from reference TRBV11-2 and TRBJ2-3, is as follows: EAGVAQSPRYKIIEKRQSVAFWCNPISGHATLYWYQQILGQGPKLLIQFQNNGVVDDSQLPKDRFSAERLKGVDSTLKIQPAKLEDSAVYLCASSGPGTPRDTQYFGPGTRLTVL.

This clonotype was counted at least ten times. V gene TRBV12-3 or TRBV12-4 combines with J gene TRBJ2-2; D not certain. This CDR3 has 15 amino acids. The V and J ends lost 3 bases and 0 bases respectively, with 8 bases between them. The CDR3 nucleotides read TGTGCCAGCAGTTTCAGGCAGTCGAACACCGGGGAGCTGTTTTTT. It translates to CASSFRQSNTGELFF.

The rearrangement links TRBV5-1 to TRBJ1-6; 9 bases are shared with TRBD1. Trimming took 0 bases from V and 7 from J; bases not matched to a gene: 5. The CDR3 is made up of 16 amino acids. Per the germline V gene, CDR1 is SGHRS and CDR2 is YFSETQ. Here the CDR3 reads CASSLAGTGTNSPLHF. The CDR3 DNA is TGCGCCAGCAGCTTGGCCGGGACAGGGACAAATTCACCCCTCCACTTT.

This clonotype was seen a handful of times. The chain employs TRBV12-3 or TRBV12-4 and TRBJ2-7; D unclear. The CDR3 is 12 amino acids. Between the trimmed V and J ends, which lost 6 bases and 6 bases, there was a span of 12 bases. CDR3 bases: TGTGCCAGCAGACAAGGTCCTGGCGAGCAGTACTTC. Protein: CASRQGPGEQYF.

This clonotype was detected a few times. The chain employs TRBV29-1 and TRBJ2-5, with a weak D call TRBD1 (6 bases). The CDR3 totals 13 residues. Germline V gives CDR1 SQVTM, CDR2 ANQGSEA. V dropped 7 bases and J dropped 3 bases, with 15 bases sitting between them. As DNA, the CDR3 is TGCAGCGCCTCCACAGGGTTAAAAGAGACCCAGTACTTC. It translates to CSASTGLKETQYF.

This clonotype was detected many times. The chain links TRBV25-1 to TRBJ2-7, with D possibly TRBD1 on 6 matching bases. This CDR3 region has 14 residues. Germline-derived CDR1 and CDR2 are MGHDK and SYGVNS. V was cut by 4 bases and J by 3 bases, with 13 bases left in between. The CDR3 DNA reads TGTGCCAGCAGTGTAACCACAGGGAACTACGAGCAGTACTTC. Translating gives CASSVTTGNYEQYF.

V usage is TRBV20-1 and J usage is TRBJ2-5; D might be TRBD1 (5 bases). The CDR3 length is 14 residues. Germline values: CDR1 DFQATT, CDR2 SNEGSKA (reference sequence). V was pared by 0 bases and J by 5 bases, with 13 bases between. The CDR3 region has the DNA TGCAGTGCTAGAGATAAAAGGGGTAGCGAGACCCAGTACTTC. Translated, it gives CSARDKRGSETQYF.

This clonotype was observed a handful of times. The chain has TRBV18 and TRBJ2-7; D is ambiguous. The CDR3 covers 14 residues. The germline V and J ends were trimmed by 1 base and 7 bases, with 14 bases remaining between them. Germline CDR1 KGHSH, CDR2 LQKENI. The chain's CDR3 is CASSPLTGVGEQYF. DNA for the CDR3: TGTGCCAGCTCACCACTCACGGGCGTGGGAGAGCAGTACTTC.

The V call is TRBV29-1, the J call TRBJ2-1, with 7 bases identical to TRBD2. V shed 0 bases and J 0 bases; nucleotides not matched to a gene: 5. CDR1 SQVTM and CDR2 ANQGSEA come from the germline V gene. CDR3 length: 16 residues. CDR3 nucleotide sequence: TGCAGCGTTGAAGATTCGGGGGGTAGCTCCTACAATGAGCAGTTCTTC. This sequence encodes CSVEDSGGSSYNEQFF.

The rearrangement links TRBV29-1 to TRBJ2-7, with 8 bases identical to TRBD1. The CDR3 runs to 17 residues. Trimming took 5 bases from V and 7 from J; bases not matched to a gene: 22. Germline CDR1 reads SQVTM; CDR2 reads ANQGSEA. CDR3 sequence (DNA): TGCAGCGTTTCGGGGGCCGCCGACAGGGGTTACCCGGGGGAGCAGTACTTC. Its translation: CSVSGAADRGYPGEQYF.